The 24 T cell receptor beta chains below all came from one sample that was sequenced in a study of blood T cell repertoires in COVID-19. Produced via immunoSEQ multiplex PCR; TCRdb's table is partial and in-frame only. This table has 44,000 or so clones, over 80% appearing once. The source material was peripheral blood. These receptors all stem from a man older than 75 in a cohort sampled during active COVID-19.

The chain carries TRBV25-1 and TRBJ2-2; D not resolved. Germline CDR1 is MGHDK and CDR2 is SYGVNS. Trimming left V 0 bases short and J 1 base short, with 9 bases between. CDR3 length equals 16 residues. The CDR3 protein is CASSEYNRRNTGELFF. For the CDR3, the DNA is TGTGCCAGCAGTGAATACAACAGACGGAACACCGGGGAGCTGTTTTTT.

The rearrangement links TRBV6-6 to TRBJ1-1; D is uncertain. The germline V and J ends were trimmed by 8 bases and 11 bases, with 18 bases remaining between them. Germline-derived CDR1 and CDR2 are MNHNY and SVGAGI (reference sequence). CDR3 length: 12 residues. The CDR3 spells CASQREAREAFF. The CDR3 region has the DNA TGTGCCAGCCAAAGGGAGGCTAGGGAGGCTTTCTTT.

V gene TRBV9 combines with J gene TRBJ2-5; possibly TRBD1 for D (5 bases). In germline, CDR1 is SGDLS, CDR2 YYNGEE. With 1 base removed from V and 5 bases from J, the gap between germline ends came to 12 bases. The CDR3 loop spans 14 amino acids. This CDR3 is CASSVQGFGETQYF. CDR3 coding DNA: TGTGCCAGCAGCGTACAGGGTTTTGGTGAGACCCAGTACTTC. Full variable domain (remainder filled in from reference TRBV9 and TRBJ2-5): DSGVTQTPKHLITATGQRVTLRCSPRSGDLSVYWYQQSLDQGLQFLIQYYNGEERAKGNILERFSAQQFPDLHSELNLSSLELGDSALYFCASSVQGFGETQYFGPGTRLLVL.

This chain joins TRBV3-1 (or the pseudogene TRBV3-2) and TRBJ1-2; TRBD1 might be the D (5 bases). Germline V gene sequence: CDR1 LGHDT, CDR2 YNNKEL (reference sequence). Trimming left V 3 bases short and J 7 bases short, with 6 bases between. The CDR3 loop spans 11 amino acids. CDR3 in DNA: TGTGCCAGCAGCCACGGGGGTGGCTACACCTTC. Amino acids: CASSHGGGYTF.

The V call is TRBV10-3, the J call TRBJ1-5; unclear D gene. The V end was cut by 0 bases, the J end by 0 bases, with 6 bases between. CDR1 is ENHRY, CDR2 SYGVKD, per germline. This CDR3 spans 15 amino acids. The DNA for the CDR3 is TGTGCCATCAGTGAGTCCGACAATAGCAATCAGCCCCAGCATTTT. Its translation is CAISESDNSNQPQHF.

The rearrangement links TRBV29-1 to TRBJ1-6; possibly TRBD1 for D (6 bases). V was clipped by 5 bases and J by 8 bases, with 13 bases between them. The CDR3 runs 13 residues. The V gene's germline CDR1 is SQVTM and CDR2 ANQGSEA. The CDR3 loop reads CSVLDSWDSPLHF. The CDR3 nucleotides are TGCAGCGTTTTGGACAGTTGGGATTCACCCCTCCACTTT.

CDR3 nucleotide sequence: TGTGCCAGCAGTACCGACAGGGGGGGGACTGAAGCTTTCTTT. Protein sequence: CASSTDRGGTEAFF. This chain uses TRBV7-8 with TRBJ1-1; 9 nucleotides agree with TRBD1. The germline gives CDR1 SGHVS, CDR2 FQNEAQ. CDR3 length equals 14 residues. Trimming cost V 6 bases and J 5 bases; bases outside gene matches: 7.

J is TRBJ2-7 and V is TRBV5-1; 8 nucleotides agree with TRBD1. The CDR3 has 15 residues. The V gene end was trimmed by 2 bases and the J gene end by 3 bases; junction bases not matched to a gene: 7. The germline gives CDR1 SGHRS, CDR2 YFSETQ. Written as DNA, the CDR3 is TGCGCCAGCAGCTTCGGCGGGACAGGAAACTACGAGCAGTACTTC. Protein sequence: CASSFGGTGNYEQYF.

Here the CDR3 reads CASSLFGGYEQYF. CDR3 DNA sequence: TGTGCCAGCAGTTTATTTGGCGGTTACGAGCAGTACTTC. This rearrangement joins TRBV28 to TRBJ2-7; no clear D. Germline V gene sequence: CDR1 MDHEN, CDR2 SYDVKM. V dropped 1 base and J dropped 4 bases, with 8 bases sitting between them. This CDR3 has 13 residues.

The V and J genes are TRBV4-1 and TRBJ2-3; 11 bases align to TRBD2. CDR1 and CDR2 from the germline V gene are MGHRA and YSYEKL. Germline trimming cut 4 bases from V and 1 base from J; bases unmatched to any gene: 4. This CDR3 has 16 amino acids. The CDR3 loop reads CASSRVLAGGTDTQYF. The CDR3 nucleotides read TGCGCCAGCAGCCGCGTACTAGCGGGGGGCACAGATACGCAGTATTTT.

The chain has TRBV7-8 and TRBJ1-4; D is undetermined. The CDR3 consists of 15 residues. Trimming removed 1 base at V and 8 bases at J, with 14 bases between. In germline, CDR1 is SGHVS, CDR2 FQNEAQ. CDR3: CASSLGVPNREKLFF. CDR3 nucleotide sequence: TGTGCCAGCAGCTTAGGAGTCCCTAATCGAGAAAAACTGTTTTTT.

V is TRBV9 and J is TRBJ1-2; TRBD1 might be the D (5 bases). Germline V CDR1 and CDR2: SGDLS, YYNGEE. V lost 0 bases and J lost 7, with 10 bases in between. The CDR3 spans 13 residues. The CDR3 spells CASSVEGMRGYTF. For the CDR3, the DNA is TGTGCCAGCAGCGTAGAGGGGATGCGTGGCTACACCTTC. Full variable domain (remainder filled in from reference TRBV9 and TRBJ1-2): DSGVTQTPKHLITATGQRVTLRCSPRSGDLSVYWYQQSLDQGLQFLIQYYNGEERAKGNILERFSAQQFPDLHSELNLSSLELGDSALYFCASSVEGMRGYTFGSGTRLTVV.

The chain carries TRBV11-3 and TRBJ2-7; 7 nucleotides align to TRBD1. Germline V lookup: CDR1 SGHNT, CDR2 YENEEA. Unmatched junction bases numbered 3, after V lost 4 bases and J lost 0 bases. This CDR3 region has 14 residues. Here the CDR3 reads CASSWGQSSYEQYF. CDR3 bases: TGTGCCAGCAGCTGGGGACAGAGCTCCTACGAGCAGTACTTC. Full variable domain (outside the CDR3, taken from reference TRBV11-3 and TRBJ2-7): EAGVVQSPRYKIIEKKQPVAFWCNPISGHNTLYWYLQNLGQGPELLIRYENEEAVDDSQLPKDRFSAERLKGVDSTLKIQPAELGDSAVYLCASSWGQSSYEQYFGPGTRLTVT.

The V call is TRBV7-2, the J call TRBJ1-3; tentative D call: TRBD1 (5 bases). V gave up 3 bases and J gave up 2 bases, with 8 bases separating them. This CDR3 is built from 14 residues. CDR1 is SGHTA and CDR2 is FQGNSA in the germline V gene. In DNA form, the CDR3 reads TGTGCCAGCAGCTTTTGGGGCGCTGGAAACACCATATATTTT. Residues: CASSFWGAGNTIYF.

V usage is TRBV7-2 and J usage is TRBJ2-1; tentatively, D is TRBD2 (6 bases). The CDR3 totals 17 residues. Looked up from germline, CDR1 is SGHTA and CDR2 is FQGNSA. Trimming took 1 base from V and 0 from J, leaving 13 bases between them. The CDR3 region has the DNA TGTGCCAGCAGCTTAGTTGGACTATCGCCCTCCTACAATGAGCAGTTCTTC. Translated: CASSLVGLSPSYNEQFF.

This chain uses TRBV12-3 or TRBV12-4 with TRBJ2-3; tentatively, D is TRBD2 (5 bases). CDR3 length: 12 amino acids. Trimming stripped 6 bases from V and 1 base from J, with 5 bases between. The DNA of the CDR3 is TGTGCCAGCAGGAGGGGCACAGATACGCAGTATTTT. It translates to CASRRGTDTQYF.

With regard to this clone: An end of the junction does not agree with germline; a read error may underlie this. The rearrangement joins TRBV5-8 to TRBJ1-1; 10 nucleotides align to TRBD1. The CDR3 extends over 17 amino acids. In germline, CDR1 is SGHTS, CDR2 YDEGEE. Here the CDR3 DNA reads TGTGCCAGCAGATTGGACAGGGGGAAAGGTGGGAACACTGAAGCTTTCTTT. Its protein product is CASRLDRGKGGNTEAFF.

This sequence joins TRBV24-1 and TRBJ2-3, with 7 bases lining up with TRBD2. The CDR3 has 16 amino acids. The V gene's germline CDR1 is KGHDR and CDR2 SFDVKD. The V segment lost 7 bases and the J segment 6 bases; nucleotides outside the gene matches: 15. The CDR3 sequence: CATSPSWAGDGDTQYF. The CDR3 DNA sequence: TGTGCCACCAGCCCTAGCTGGGCGGGAGATGGTGATACGCAGTATTTT.

Here the CDR3 DNA reads TGTGCCAGCAGGGAGACAGGGGGCGCCGATGGCTACACCTTC. This codes for CASRETGGADGYTF. The rearrangement uses TRBV28 and TRBJ1-2, with TRBD1 matching over 10 bases. J lost 6 bases, V lost 6 bases, and 7 bases had no gene match. The CDR3 is 14 residues long. Germline CDR1 reads MDHEN; CDR2 reads SYDVKM.

This chain connects TRBV7-2 to TRBJ2-5; TRBD2 matches 7 bases. The V gene's germline CDR1 is SGHTA and CDR2 FQGNSA. V shed 5 bases, J shed 3 bases, and the junction held 6 bases outside the gene matches. CDR3 size: 14 residues. The CDR3 loop is CASSPTAGEETQYF. As DNA, the CDR3 is TGTGCCAGCAGCCCTACGGCGGGAGAAGAGACCCAGTACTTC.

This clone was counted between two and nine times. The chain couples TRBV9 to TRBJ1-6; TRBD1 matches 9 bases. The junction had 11 bases not matched to a gene; V was cut back by 3 bases and J by 7 bases. Germline V gene data show CDR1 as SGDLS and CDR2 as YYNGEE. This CDR3 has 17 amino acids. CDR3 amino acids: CASSGLQGASWNSPLHF. CDR3 DNA: TGTGCCAGCAGCGGCCTACAGGGGGCCTCATGGAATTCACCCCTCCACTTT.

This clone was counted a few times. The J gene is TRBJ2-1, the V gene TRBV20-1; maybe TRBD1 (5 bases). V was trimmed by 5 bases and J by 9 bases, leaving 11 bases between them. Germline lookup yields CDR1 DFQATT and CDR2 SNEGSKA (reference sequence). This CDR3 region has 11 residues. The CDR3 DNA follows: TGCAGTGCTCCCAGGGTTTCTGAGCAGTTCTTC. Translation gives CSAPRVSEQFF.

CDR3 in amino acids: CASSPIGGGAETQYF. The DNA for the CDR3 is TGTGCCAGCAGCCCCATCGGCGGGGGGGCGGAGACCCAGTACTTC. The chain employs TRBV7-7 and TRBJ2-5, with 9 bases aligning to TRBD2. J was trimmed by 5 bases and V by 5 bases; bases with no gene match: 9. CDR1 is SSHAT and CDR2 is FNYEAQ in the germline V gene (reference sequence). This CDR3 contains 15 residues. Full variable domain (outside the CDR3, taken from reference TRBV7-7 and TRBJ2-5): GAGVSQSPRYKVTKRGQDVTLRCDPISSHATLYWYQQALGQGPEFLTYFNYEAQPDKSGLPSDRFSAERPEGSISTLTIQRTEQRDSAMYRCASSPIGGGAETQYFGPGTRLLVL.

This clone has more than one count but fewer than ten. The CDR3, as DNA: TGTGCCAGCAGCTTGGAGACAGGGGGTAATTCACCCCTCCACTTT. Translated, it gives CASSLETGGNSPLHF. The chain links TRBV11-2 to TRBJ1-6; 9 bases agree with TRBD1. The CDR3 spans 15 residues. Germline V gene lookup returns CDR1 SGHAT and CDR2 FQNNGV. J was trimmed by 6 bases and V by 3 bases; bases with no gene match: 3.